This TCR beta chain was sequenced in a study of cytomegalovirus exposure and HLA in healthy donors. Whole-study context: Of all 398 donors who were genotyped, roughly 81% belonged to the Caucasian-associated ancestry cluster.

Donors showed nominal health when sampled, although they likely had unrecorded immune exposures. Primers: 60 Vbeta forward and 13 Jbeta reverse. The method was immunoSEQ multiplex PCR; TCRdb's version includes in-frame clones alone and lacks a portion of them. The repertoire has about 120,000 clones, 55% to 65% of them found once; the top ten carry just under 9.5%. Remarks on this clone: Its antigen remains unidentified. The same CDR3 is also encoded by other DNA sequences in this sample.

Notes on the study in general: Analysis performed later showed TCR beta chains linked to HLA being more clonally expanded than equally common others. In terms of immune exposure information, only CMV serostatus was available.

The receptor's source is a woman in her thirties or forties in good health and CMV-seropositive. The sample consisted of PBMCs.

CDR3: CASSIVAGPYNEQFF. The CDR3, as DNA: TGTGCCAGTAGTATAGTGGCGGGACCCTACAATGAGCAGTTCTTC. This chain links TRBV19 with TRBJ2-1, with TRBD2 as a possible D gene (6 bases). Germline V gene sequence: CDR1 LNHDA, CDR2 SQIVND (reference sequence). V was shortened by 1 base and J by 2 bases, with 9 bases between the two germline ends. There are 15 residues in the CDR3.